This TCR beta chain was obtained from a study of OX40 agonist ivuxolimab in advanced cancers. Study in general: An anti-OX40 (CD134) antibody with agonistic activity, ivuxolimab, was administered to patients. Study-level points and caveats: Normalized expansion of T-cell clones was also low for some nonresponders.

Regarding this clone: Its antigen is as yet unknown.

The sampling schedule covered blood at baseline, cycle 4 day 1, and cycle 7 day 1. Sequenced by immunoSEQ multiplex PCR; TCRdb stores in-frame clones only, minus some. Of about 97,000 clones in the sample, 86% were seen once. Germline assignment: CDR1 SGHAT and CDR2 FQNNGV. V dropped 1 base and J dropped 6; count of bases not matched to a gene: 7. There are 16 residues in the CDR3. The rearrangement uses TRBV11-2 and TRBJ2-2; the match to TRBD2 covers 8 bases. The clonotype originates from an adult with an advanced solid tumor such as melanoma, head and neck, liver or kidney cancer. The sequencing used CD4+ or CD8+ T cells sorted from blood, collected in a trial of the OX40 agonist ivuxolimab. CDR3 loop: CASSLVGTSGPGELFF. The CDR3 region has the DNA TGTGCCAGCAGCTTAGTCGGAACTAGCGGACCCGGGGAGCTGTTTTTT. Variable domain in full (rest from reference TRBV11-2 and TRBJ2-2): EAGVAQSPRYKIIEKRQSVAFWCNPISGHATLYWYQQILGQGPKLLIQFQNNGVVDDSQLPKDRFSAERLKGVDSTLKIQPAKLEDSAVYLCASSLVGTSGPGELFFGEGSRLTVL.